This T cell receptor (beta chain) stems from a study of cytomegalovirus exposure and HLA in healthy donors. Study information: Findings of an earlier analysis included about 100 million unique TCR beta sequences from roughly 200 million T cells.

PCR employed 60 Vbeta and 13 Jbeta primers. TCRdb keeps only in-frame clones here, not all; method: immunoSEQ multiplex PCR. The profile shows 120,000 or so clones, more than 65% of them singletons. The CDR3 is made up of 14 amino acids. J lost 2 bases, V lost 6 bases, and 3 bases had no gene match. Germline lookup yields CDR1 MNHNY and CDR2 SVGAGI (reference sequence). The sample comprised PBMCs. This receptor was obtained from a young man in good health and CMV-seropositive. The rearrangement joins TRBV6-6 to TRBJ2-7, with 11 bases matching TRBD2. The CDR3 protein is CASRPGLAAYEQYF. The CDR3 bases are TGTGCCAGCAGGCCGGGACTAGCGGCCTACGAGCAGTACTTC.